This TCR beta chain is drawn from a study of T cell changes during pregnancy in multiple sclerosis. The J segment lost 2 bases and the V segment lost 2 bases, leaving 6 bases of the junction unmatched. The length of the CDR3 is 16 residues. Germline CDR1 and CDR2: LNHDA and SQIVND (reference sequence). TCRdb's copy holds only in-frame clones and misses some; the assay was immunoSEQ multiplex PCR. Of more than 55,000 clones in the sample, under 95% were seen once. The TCR was taken from a female donor in good health, enrolled as a control in a pregnancy study. The material sequenced was peripheral blood, taken after pregnancy. V and J are TRBV19 and TRBJ1-3; 7 bases align to TRBD1. In DNA, the CDR3 is TGTGCCAGTAGTATAAGGGGGCAGGGCACTGGAAACACCATATATTTT. Protein sequence: CASSIRGQGTGNTIYF. The variable domain in full, with the rest retrieved from reference TRBV19 and TRBJ1-3, is DGGITQSPKYLFRKEGQNVTLSCEQNLNHDAMYWYRQDPGQGLRLIYYSQIVNDFQKGDIAEGYSVSREKKESFPLTVTSAQKNPTAFYLCASSIRGQGTGNTIYFGEGSWLTVV.